The 20 T cell receptor beta chains below were found in one sample sequenced in a study of OX40 agonist ivuxolimab in advanced cancers. This table comes from immunoSEQ multiplex PCR, and its TCRdb copy is limited to in-frame clones, with some not included. The table includes approximately 55,000 clones, 75% to 90% detected once. The sample in question was CD4+ or CD8+ T cells sorted from blood, obtained in a trial of the OX40 agonist ivuxolimab. The source of these receptors is an adult with an advanced solid tumor such as melanoma, head and neck, liver or kidney cancer.

The chain links TRBV11-2 to TRBJ2-7; no firm D call. With 5 bases removed from V and 7 bases from J, the gap between germline ends came to 12 bases. Per germline, CDR1 SGHAT and CDR2 FQNNGV. The CDR3 loop spans 12 amino acids. CDR3 in DNA: TGTGCCAGCAGCACTACCATCAAAGAGCAGTACTTC. It specifies CASSTTIKEQYF.

The J gene is TRBJ2-3, the V gene TRBV5-1, with 9 bases identical to TRBD1. Germline CDR1 and CDR2: SGHRS and YFSETQ. J was trimmed by 5 bases and V by 3 bases; bases with no gene match: 4. CDR3 size: 14 residues. This CDR3 reads CASSSDRGGDTQYF. CDR3 coding DNA: TGCGCCAGCAGCTCGGACAGGGGTGGAGATACGCAGTATTTT. Combining the CDR3 with reference TRBV5-1 and TRBJ2-3 gives the whole variable domain KAGVTQTPRYLIKTRGQQVTLSCSPISGHRSVSWYQQTPGQGLQFLFEYFSETQRNKGNFPGRFSGRQFSNSRSEMNVSTLELGDSALYLCASSSDRGGDTQYFGPGTRLTVL.

The genes are TRBV11-3 and TRBJ2-7, with 9 bases fitting TRBD1. CDR1 and CDR2 (germline): SGHNT, YENEEA. The ends lost 5 bases at V and 5 bases at J; junction bases unmatched: 7. The CDR3 covers 14 residues. The CDR3 here is CASSPGQGINEQYF. The CDR3 bases are TGTGCCAGCAGCCCTGGACAGGGGATTAACGAGCAGTACTTC. The entire variable domain, with the rest obtained from reference TRBV11-3 and TRBJ2-7, is as follows: EAGVVQSPRYKIIEKKQPVAFWCNPISGHNTLYWYLQNLGQGPELLIRYENEEAVDDSQLPKDRFSAERLKGVDSTLKIQPAELGDSAVYLCASSPGQGINEQYFGPGTRLTVT.

The J gene is TRBJ2-5, the V gene TRBV6-5; TRBD2 matches at 10 bases. The CDR3 runs to 14 residues. Germline loops: CDR1 MNHEY, CDR2 SVGAGI. J lost 2 bases, V lost 7 bases, and 4 bases had no gene match. CDR3 region: CASTRTSGQETQYF. In nucleotides, the CDR3 is TGTGCCAGCACCAGGACTAGCGGACAAGAGACCCAGTACTTC.

This clone has a single count. The chain joins TRBV28 to TRBJ1-6, with 8 bases lining up with TRBD1. Germline lookup yields CDR1 MDHEN and CDR2 SYDVKM. There are 15 residues in the CDR3. The trim removed 5 bases at V and 11 bases at J, leaving 11 bases unmatched. As DNA, the CDR3 is TGTGCCAGCAGTCCACTGGACAGGGAGGGGCCACCCCTCCACTTT. Its translation: CASSPLDREGPPLHF.

The chain uses TRBV27 and TRBJ2-2, with D possibly matching TRBD2 (5 bases). Trimming took off 8 bases at V and 5 bases at J, with 18 bases between the two ends. CDR3 length: 15 residues. In germline, CDR1 is MNHEY, CDR2 SMNVEV (reference sequence). CDR3 sequence: CASLRSGLRTGELFF. CDR3 nucleotide sequence: TGTGCCAGCCTTAGGAGCGGTCTGAGAACCGGGGAGCTGTTTTTT.

The rearrangement joins TRBV7-8 to TRBJ2-1; the D is unclear. CDR1 is SGHVS, CDR2 FQNEAQ, per germline. The CDR3 runs 15 residues. V gave up 5 bases and J gave up 0 bases, with 11 bases separating them. CDR3 DNA sequence: TGTGCCAGCAGCGGCACTCCGAGCTCCTACAATGAGCAGTTCTTC. Residues: CASSGTPSSYNEQFF.

The chain carries TRBV13 and TRBJ2-1, with 7 bases fitting TRBD1. The V gene's germline CDR1 is PRHDT and CDR2 FYEKMQ (reference sequence). V gave up 5 bases and J gave up 7 bases; unmatched junction bases: 8. The CDR3 spans 14 residues. The CDR3 sequence: CASSRGQVTNEQFF. DNA for the CDR3: TGTGCCAGCAGCCGAGGACAGGTGACGAATGAGCAGTTCTTC.

Written as DNA, the CDR3 is TGCGCCAGCAGTTCATCCCCGGGCAGGCCGGGGGAGACCCAGTACTTC. Translation: CASSSSPGRPGETQYF. The V and J genes are TRBV5-1 and TRBJ2-5; D perhaps matches TRBD2 (5 bases). Germline CDR1 and CDR2: SGHRS and YFSETQ. The V and J ends lost 5 bases and 5 bases respectively, with 22 bases between them. The CDR3 is 16 amino acids.

The chain combines TRBV6-1 with TRBJ2-7; D remains unclear. V was shortened by 1 base and J by 2 bases, with 6 bases between the two germline ends. Germline V gene data show CDR1 as MNHNS and CDR2 as SASEGT. The CDR3 spans 13 residues. The CDR3 DNA follows: TGTGCCAGCAGTGAAGTTGAGACCTACGAGCAGTACTTC. It codes for CASSEVETYEQYF.

V usage is TRBV7-9 and J usage is TRBJ2-1; D unclear. The CDR3 contains 14 residues. Germline V gene sequence: CDR1 SEHNR, CDR2 FQNEAQ (reference sequence). V lost 4 bases, J lost 7 bases, and 14 bases lay in between. The CDR3, as DNA: TGTGCCAGCAGCTGGACCGTGGGGTGGAATGAGCAGTTCTTC. It encodes CASSWTVGWNEQFF.

The chain has TRBV6-6 and TRBJ1-2, with TRBD1 as a possible D gene (6 bases). The CDR3 has 13 amino acids. The germline CDR1 and CDR2 sequences are MNHNY and SVGAGI (reference sequence). V lost 8 bases and J 0 bases, leaving 10 bases between the germline ends. CDR3: CASRDRSNYGYTF. In DNA, the CDR3 is TGTGCCAGCCGAGACAGGTCTAACTATGGCTACACCTTC.

The chain links TRBV10-2 to TRBJ1-1; no clear D. The V gene lost 0 bases and the J gene lost 7 bases, with 12 bases spanning the gap. Looked up from germline, CDR1 is WSHSY and CDR2 is SAAADI. CDR3 length equals 14 residues. Written as DNA, the CDR3 is TGCGCCAGCAGTGAGTCCTGGACGGACTATGAAGCTTTCTTT. Residues: CASSESWTDYEAFF.

The rearrangement links TRBV27 to TRBJ1-1; 9 nucleotides match TRBD1. The CDR3 runs 13 residues. With 6 bases clipped from V and 2 bases from J, the junction kept 1 base outside the gene matches. Germline CDR1 and CDR2: MNHEY and SMNVEV (reference sequence). CDR3 residues: CASRGQGNTEAFF. Here the CDR3 DNA reads TGTGCCAGCAGGGGACAGGGTAACACTGAAGCTTTCTTT.

The V call is TRBV6-5, the J call TRBJ2-1; 8 nucleotides align to TRBD2. The length of the CDR3 is 16 residues. Germline values: CDR1 MNHEY, CDR2 SVGAGI. Germline trimming cut 0 bases from V and 3 bases from J; bases unmatched to any gene: 4. The CDR3 coding sequence is TGTGCCAGCAGTTACTCGGGCGGGAGGTACTACAATGAGCAGTTCTTC. This gives the protein CASSYSGGRYYNEQFF.

The J gene is TRBJ2-2, the V gene TRBV7-8; 7 bases fit TRBD1. This CDR3 contains 15 residues. V lost 5 bases to trimming and J lost 1 base; unmatched junction nucleotides: 4. Looked up from germline, CDR1 is SGHVS and CDR2 is FQNEAQ. The CDR3 loop reads CASSTDRMNTGELFF. The CDR3 DNA sequence: TGTGCCAGCAGCACGGACAGGATGAACACCGGGGAGCTGTTTTTT.

V usage is TRBV5-8 and J usage is TRBJ1-2, with 11 bases fitting TRBD1. Germline V gene lookup returns CDR1 SGHTS and CDR2 YDEGEE. The CDR3 length is 16 residues. V was pared by 1 base and J by 3 bases, with 5 bases of the junction left unmatched. Here the CDR3 DNA reads TGTGCCAGCAGCTTGCGGACAGGGGGCTACGACTATGGCTACACCTTC. Its protein is CASSLRTGGYDYGYTF.

The DNA for the CDR3 is TGCAGTGCATCACAAGAGACCCAGTACTTC. It specifies CSASQETQYF. V and J are TRBV20-1 and TRBJ2-5; D gene ambiguous. This CDR3 is built from 10 residues. In germline, CDR1 is DFQATT, CDR2 SNEGSKA (reference sequence). V dropped 6 bases and J dropped 2 bases, with 4 bases sitting between them.

The chain is built from TRBV2 and TRBJ1-5, with D tentatively TRBD1 (6 bases). This CDR3 is 14 amino acids long. The ends were cut back, 2 bases at V and 4 bases at J, with 9 bases in the middle. Germline loops: CDR1 SNHLY, CDR2 FYNNEI. CDR3 bases: TGTGCCAGCAGTGAAAGGACAGCAAATCAGCCCCAGCATTTT. Amino acids: CASSERTANQPQHF.

The V and J genes are TRBV7-9 and TRBJ2-3; TRBD1 matches 11 bases. From germline, CDR1 is SEHNR and CDR2 FQNEAQ (reference sequence). V gave up 4 bases and J gave up 4 bases; unmatched junction bases: 7. This CDR3 spans 16 amino acids. This CDR3 is CASSSRGQGASDTQYF. The CDR3 DNA reads TGTGCCAGCAGCTCCCGTGGACAGGGGGCTTCAGATACGCAGTATTTT.